Below, 11 T cell receptor beta chains from the same sample are listed, as sequenced in a study of cytomegalovirus exposure and HLA in healthy donors. Amplification used 60 Vbeta primers and 13 Jbeta primers. Here immunoSEQ multiplex PCR was the method, and the copy in TCRdb shows in-frame clones only, minus some. The table lists approximately 150,000 clones, about 80% of them singletons. The sequencing input was PBMCs. These receptors came from a woman aged 40 to 55 in good health and CMV-seronegative.

This CDR3 reads CASSFRGITGSTEAFF. The DNA for the CDR3 is TGTGCCAGCAGTTTTAGGGGCATCACAGGGAGCACTGAAGCTTTCTTT. The chain recombines TRBV27 with TRBJ1-1, with D perhaps TRBD1 (6 bases). V was pared by 3 bases and J by 4 bases, with 18 bases between. Germline-derived CDR1 and CDR2 are MNHEY and SMNVEV (reference sequence). The CDR3 runs to 16 residues.

The chain employs TRBV10-3 and TRBJ2-7; 9 bases map to TRBD2. Germline V gene lookup returns CDR1 ENHRY and CDR2 SYGVKD. J was trimmed by 0 bases and V by 3 bases; bases with no gene match: 6. CDR3 length equals 16 residues. CDR3: CAISEGLAGISYEQYF. Written as DNA, the CDR3 is TGTGCCATCAGTGAAGGGCTAGCGGGGATCTCCTACGAGCAGTACTTC.

The CDR3 bases are TGTGCCAGCAGTGAGCGGGAGAATCGTAATGAGCAGTTCTTC. This codes for CASSERENRNEQFF. The J gene is TRBJ2-1, the V gene TRBV27; the match to TRBD2 covers 8 bases. Germline CDR1 reads MNHEY; CDR2 reads SMNVEV (reference sequence). The CDR3 length is 14 residues. V shed 5 bases and J 7 bases; nucleotides not matched to a gene: 7.

V and J are TRBV7-2 and TRBJ2-4; tentative D call: TRBD1 (6 bases). Trimming removed 5 bases from V and 0 bases from J, with 17 bases in between. Germline V gene lookup returns CDR1 SGHTA and CDR2 FQGNSA. CDR3 length equals 17 residues. The CDR3 DNA sequence: TGTGCCAGCAGCCGATCGGACAGAACAATAGCCAAAAACATTCAGTACTTC. This translates into CASSRSDRTIAKNIQYF.

V is TRBV20-1 and J is TRBJ1-1; D not resolved. This CDR3 has 10 amino acids. Trimming pared 6 bases from V and 8 bases from J, leaving 10 bases between. Germline values: CDR1 DFQATT, CDR2 SNEGSKA (reference sequence). The CDR3 region is CSARSREAFF. The CDR3 bases are TGCAGTGCCAGGTCCCGGGAAGCTTTCTTT.

This chain connects TRBV29-1 to TRBJ2-6, with a possible D match to TRBD2 (5 bases). This CDR3 is 14 amino acids long. Germline V gene data show CDR1 as SQVTM and CDR2 as ANQGSEA. Deletions cut 5 bases from V and 1 base from J, with 9 bases between. CDR3 sequence reads: CSVSGVSGANVLTF. DNA of the CDR3: TGCAGCGTTAGCGGTGTATCTGGGGCCAACGTCCTGACTTTC.

This chain joins TRBV9 and TRBJ1-1; 8 bases are shared with TRBD1. The trim removed 1 base at V and 3 bases at J, leaving 17 bases unmatched. The CDR3 loop spans 19 amino acids. The germline V gene has CDR1 SGDLS and CDR2 YYNGEE. DNA of the CDR3: TGTGCCAGCAGCGTACCCCTGGACAGGGCCTTCTTTCGATACACTGAAGCTTTCTTT. Translated, it gives CASSVPLDRAFFRYTEAFF.

In its sample, this clone was seen a few times. This chain links TRBV6-1 with TRBJ1-2, with 9 bases lining up with TRBD1. Germline V lookup: CDR1 MNHNS, CDR2 SASEGT. The J segment lost 8 bases and the V segment lost 5 bases, leaving 12 bases of the junction unmatched. This CDR3 region has 15 residues. CDR3 coding DNA: TGTGCCAGCAGTACTTGGGACAGGGAAGCGGAAGGCTACACCTTC. Translation gives CASSTWDREAEGYTF.

V gene TRBV7-6 combines with J gene TRBJ2-1; 7 nucleotides line up with TRBD1. The V and J ends lost 1 base and 9 bases, in that order; junction bases with no gene match: 9. The germline gives CDR1 SGHVS, CDR2 FNYEAQ. This CDR3 has 15 residues. CDR3 sequence reads: CASSLVGGSGGEQFF. The DNA for the CDR3 is TGTGCCAGCAGCTTAGTAGGTGGGTCAGGGGGTGAGCAGTTCTTC.

The gene calls are TRBV4-1 and TRBJ1-2; 7 nucleotides match TRBD1. Looked up from germline, CDR1 is MGHRA and CDR2 is YSYEKL. V shed 3 bases and J 8 bases; nucleotides not matched to a gene: 3. CDR3 length: 12 amino acids. This CDR3 reads CASSHTGAGYTF. For the CDR3, the DNA is TGCGCCAGCAGCCACACAGGGGCCGGCTACACCTTC.

The chain carries TRBV28 and TRBJ1-4; 7 nucleotides agree with TRBD1. Germline CDR1 and CDR2: MDHEN and SYDVKM. The J segment lost 3 bases and the V segment lost 0 bases, leaving 7 bases of the junction unmatched. The CDR3 runs to 17 residues. DNA for the CDR3: TGTGCCAGCAGTTTATGGGAAAGGGGGCAGGCTAATGAAAAACTGTTTTTT. Translation gives CASSLWERGQANEKLFF.